This note documents a single TCR beta chain sequence. From germline, CDR1 is SGHRS and CDR2 YFSETQ. J gave up 2 bases and V 1 base, and 5 bases lay outside the gene matches. The CDR3 contains 15 residues. Per the study methods: Amplified reference gene primers provided the basis for estimating nucleated cell counts. The repertoire was sequenced with immunoSEQ multiplex PCR; TCRdb's copy has only in-frame clones and lacks some. The V and J calls and clone size were taken over from that table, and D and trimming were inferred from the DNA. The profile covers 150,000 to 200,000 clones, with 88% appearing a single time and approximately 4% taken by the ten largest. These data belong to a study of blood T cell repertoires in COVID-19. Study at large: The United States, Italy and Spain were the sources of the acute and convalescent COVID-19 samples. Sample material is recorded as cDNA or gDNA derived from T cells, B-cell-depleted T cells, or PBMCs.

The chain employs TRBV5-1 and TRBJ2-5; 7 bases are a match to TRBD1. This receptor was identified in a human donor in a cohort sampled during active COVID-19. Sequences were obtained from peripheral blood. DNA for the CDR3: TGCGCCAGCAGCTTGAGACAGGGTAAACAAGAGACCCAGTACTTC. Its translation: CASSLRQGKQETQYF.